The rows below give T cell receptor beta chains drawn from one sample of a study of response to subunit inactivated influenza vaccine. MiXCR was run by TCRdb on the RT-PCR reads, yielding one entry per CDR3 protein. The sample has 500,000 to 600,000 distinct CDR3 sequences, roughly 15% seen once. Here the sequenced sample was PBMCs from blood, taken about 11 days after vaccination. The source is a man aged 50-59 years who received an inactivated influenza vaccine. Both conserved end residues are trimmed from each CDR3.

>TRBJ2-6|TRBV5-1
ASSQIGGSGANVLT
>TRBJ2-2|TRBV24-1
ATSDAGRGGAGELF
>TRBJ1-1|TRBV5-1
ASSRTGLGEAF
>TRBJ2-3|TRBV7-2
ASSLTSGGITYTQY
>TRBJ1-1|TRBV29-1
SVLTGGTVGAF
>TRBJ2-2|TRBV10-3
AISESGGLAVSGELF
>TRBJ1-1|TRBV7-2
ASSVDRLMNTEAF
>TRBJ2-1|TRBV5-1
ASSLAGADYNEQF
>TRBJ2-1|TRBV7-2
ASSLMAGGGSEQF
>TRBJ2-5|TRBV7-8
ASSLPFVAQQETQY
>TRBJ2-7|TRBV6-2/TRBV6-3
ASSYPSGGTQYEQY
>TRBJ2-5|TRBV4-2
ASSQVGADDGQTQY
>TRBJ2-1|TRBV28
ASSPITGSLGNEQF
>TRBJ2-5|TRBV7-2
ASRIQETQY
>TRBJ2-3|TRBV7-2
ASRHLPGETDTQY
>TRBJ2-2|TRBV5-1
ASSFGGRGTGELF
>TRBJ1-6|TRBV20-1
SARTDYNSPLH
>TRBJ2-3|TRBV20-1
SASKQGTDTQY
>TRBJ2-1|TRBV5-1
ASSPGQGHNEQF
>TRBJ2-7|TRBV19
ASSKEAGEVYEQY
>TRBJ1-4|TRBV5-1
ASSLEAQPRKKLF
>TRBJ1-4|TRBV20-1
SARGGGEKLF
>TRBJ2-7|TRBV10-3
ATQPPGRSEQY
>TRBJ2-2|TRBV2
ASSPLVTITGELF